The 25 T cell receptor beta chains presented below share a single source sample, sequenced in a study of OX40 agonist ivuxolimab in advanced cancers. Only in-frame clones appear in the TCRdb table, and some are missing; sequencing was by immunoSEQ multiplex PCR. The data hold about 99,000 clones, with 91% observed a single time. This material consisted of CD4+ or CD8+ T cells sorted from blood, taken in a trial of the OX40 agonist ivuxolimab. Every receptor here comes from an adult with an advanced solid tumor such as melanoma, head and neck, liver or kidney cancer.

The chain's CDR3 is CAINGQGGGKDEQFF. CDR3 in DNA: TGTGCCATCAACGGACAGGGCGGGGGGAAGGATGAGCAGTTCTTC. The J gene is TRBJ2-1, the V gene TRBV10-3, with D perhaps matching TRBD1 or TRBD2 (8 bases each). CDR1 and CDR2 (germline): ENHRY, SYGVKD. V was cut by 7 bases and J by 8 bases, with 21 bases left in between. The CDR3 sequence is 15 residues long.

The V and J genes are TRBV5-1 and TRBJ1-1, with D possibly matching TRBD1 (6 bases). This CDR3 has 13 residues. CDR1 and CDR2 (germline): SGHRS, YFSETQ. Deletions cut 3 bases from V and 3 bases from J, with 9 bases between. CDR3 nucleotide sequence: TGCGCCAGCAGCTCCCAGGGGTACACTGAAGCTTTCTTT. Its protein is CASSSQGYTEAFF.

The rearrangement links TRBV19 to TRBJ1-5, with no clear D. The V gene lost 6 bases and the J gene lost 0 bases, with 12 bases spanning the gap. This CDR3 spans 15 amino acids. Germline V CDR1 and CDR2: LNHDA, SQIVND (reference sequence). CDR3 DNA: TGTGCCAGTAGGATGGACGGCTATAGCAATCAGCCCCAGCATTTT. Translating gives CASRMDGYSNQPQHF.

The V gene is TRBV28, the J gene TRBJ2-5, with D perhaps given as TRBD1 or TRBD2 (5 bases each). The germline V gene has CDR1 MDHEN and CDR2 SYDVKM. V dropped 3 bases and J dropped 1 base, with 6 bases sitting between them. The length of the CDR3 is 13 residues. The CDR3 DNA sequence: TGTGCCAGCAGTTTGGGGACCCAAGAGACCCAGTACTTC. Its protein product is CASSLGTQETQYF.

The CDR3 sequence is CASSSGSGGRNEQFF. The CDR3 region has the DNA TGTGCCAGCAGCTCCGGTAGCGGAGGGAGGAATGAGCAGTTCTTC. The chain has TRBV11-2 and TRBJ2-1; a possible D gene is TRBD2 (6 bases). The V gene's germline CDR1 is SGHAT and CDR2 FQNNGV. The ends were cut back, 4 bases at V and 7 bases at J, with 17 bases in the middle. The CDR3 spans 15 residues.

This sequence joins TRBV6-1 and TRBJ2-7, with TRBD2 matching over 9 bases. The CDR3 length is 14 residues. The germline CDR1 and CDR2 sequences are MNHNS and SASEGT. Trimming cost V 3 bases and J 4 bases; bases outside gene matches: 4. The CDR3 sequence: CASSDLSGSYEQYF. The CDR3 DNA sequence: TGTGCCAGCAGTGACCTTAGCGGGAGTTACGAGCAGTACTTC.

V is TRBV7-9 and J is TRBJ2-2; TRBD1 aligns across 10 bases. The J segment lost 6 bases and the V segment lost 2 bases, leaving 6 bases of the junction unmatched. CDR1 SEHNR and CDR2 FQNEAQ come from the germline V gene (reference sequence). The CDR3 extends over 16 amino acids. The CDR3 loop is CASSLPGQGFPGELFF. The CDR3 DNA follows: TGTGCCAGCAGCTTACCGGGACAGGGGTTTCCCGGGGAGCTGTTTTTT.

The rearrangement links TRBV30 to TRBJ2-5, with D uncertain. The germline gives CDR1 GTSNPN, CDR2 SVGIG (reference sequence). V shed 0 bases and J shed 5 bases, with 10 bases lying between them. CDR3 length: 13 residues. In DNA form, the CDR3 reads TGTGCCTGGAGTGTCGGAAGAGTCGAGACCCAGTACTTC. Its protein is CAWSVGRVETQYF.

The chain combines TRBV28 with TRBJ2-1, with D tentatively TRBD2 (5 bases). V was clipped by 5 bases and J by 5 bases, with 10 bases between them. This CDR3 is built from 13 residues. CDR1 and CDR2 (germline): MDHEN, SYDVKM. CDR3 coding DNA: TGTGCCAGCAGTAGGACTGGTAACAATGAGCAGTTCTTC. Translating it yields CASSRTGNNEQFF.

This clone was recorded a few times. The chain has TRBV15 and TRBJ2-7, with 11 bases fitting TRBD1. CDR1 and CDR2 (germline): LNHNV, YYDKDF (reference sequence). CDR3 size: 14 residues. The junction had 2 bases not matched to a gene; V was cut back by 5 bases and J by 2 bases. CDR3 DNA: TGTGCCACCAGCTGGGGACAGGGGGCCTACGAGCAGTACTTC. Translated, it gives CATSWGQGAYEQYF.

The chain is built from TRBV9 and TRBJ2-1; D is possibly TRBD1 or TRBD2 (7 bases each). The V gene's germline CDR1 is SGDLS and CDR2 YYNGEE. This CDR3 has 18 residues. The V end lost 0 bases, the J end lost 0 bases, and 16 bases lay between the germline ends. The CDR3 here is CASSVGQGGLGSYNEQFF. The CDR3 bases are TGTGCCAGCAGCGTAGGGCAGGGGGGGTTAGGCTCCTACAATGAGCAGTTCTTC.

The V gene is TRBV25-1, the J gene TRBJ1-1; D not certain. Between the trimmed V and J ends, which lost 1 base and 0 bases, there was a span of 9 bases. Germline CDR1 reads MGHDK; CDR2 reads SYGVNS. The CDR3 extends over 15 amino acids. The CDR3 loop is CASSESGAMNTEAFF. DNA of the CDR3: TGTGCCAGCAGTGAATCAGGAGCTATGAACACTGAAGCTTTCTTT.

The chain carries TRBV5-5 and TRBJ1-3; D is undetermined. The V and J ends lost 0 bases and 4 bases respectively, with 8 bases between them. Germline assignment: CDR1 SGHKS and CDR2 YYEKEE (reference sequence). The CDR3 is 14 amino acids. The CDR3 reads CASSLAGYGNTIYF. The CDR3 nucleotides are TGTGCCAGCAGCTTGGCCGGGTACGGAAACACCATATATTTT.

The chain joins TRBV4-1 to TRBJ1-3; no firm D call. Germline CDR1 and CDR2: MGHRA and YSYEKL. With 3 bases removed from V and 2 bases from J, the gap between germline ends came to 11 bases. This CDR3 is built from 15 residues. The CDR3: CASSQDGLTGNTIYF. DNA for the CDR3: TGCGCCAGCAGCCAGGACGGGCTGACTGGAAACACCATATATTTT.

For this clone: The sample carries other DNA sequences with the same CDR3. The CDR3 DNA sequence: TGTGCCAGCAGTGAGTTAGAGGGGGAGACCCAGTACTTC. This codes for CASSELEGETQYF. This rearrangement joins TRBV2 to TRBJ2-5; D might be TRBD1 or TRBD2, each matching 5 bases. Looked up from germline, CDR1 is SNHLY and CDR2 is FYNNEI. The CDR3 has 13 residues. The germline V and J ends were trimmed by 3 bases and 5 bases, with 10 bases remaining between them. The whole variable domain, remainder taken from reference TRBV2 and TRBJ2-5, is EPEVTQTPSHQVTQMGQEVILRCVPISNHLYFYWYRQILGQKVEFLVSFYNNEISEKSEIFDDQFSVERPDGSNFTLKIRSTKLEDSAMYFCASSELEGETQYFGPGTRLLVL.

DNA for the CDR3: TGCGCCAGCAGCTTGGGGCAGGTTGATGGCTACACCTTC. This codes for CASSLGQVDGYTF. This chain joins TRBV5-1 and TRBJ1-2; D is unclear. Trimming pared 0 bases from V and 6 bases from J, leaving 9 bases between. CDR1 and CDR2 (germline): SGHRS, YFSETQ. The CDR3 is made up of 13 amino acids.

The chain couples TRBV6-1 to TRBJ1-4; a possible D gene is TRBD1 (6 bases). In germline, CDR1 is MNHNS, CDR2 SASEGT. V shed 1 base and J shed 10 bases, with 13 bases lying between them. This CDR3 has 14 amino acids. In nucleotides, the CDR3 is TGTGCCAGCAGTGAAGTCGGACAGTCGAGAAAACTGTTTTTT. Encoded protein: CASSEVGQSRKLFF.

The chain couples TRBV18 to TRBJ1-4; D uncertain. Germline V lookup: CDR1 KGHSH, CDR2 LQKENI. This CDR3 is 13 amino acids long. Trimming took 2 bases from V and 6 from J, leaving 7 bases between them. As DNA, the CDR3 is TGTGCCAGCTCACCAGGGGTCGATGAAAAACTGTTTTTT. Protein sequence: CASSPGVDEKLFF.

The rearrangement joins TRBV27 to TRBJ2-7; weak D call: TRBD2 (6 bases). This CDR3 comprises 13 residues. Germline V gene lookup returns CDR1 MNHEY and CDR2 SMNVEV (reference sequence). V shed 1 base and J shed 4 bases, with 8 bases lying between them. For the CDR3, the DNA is TGTGCCAGCAGTTTATTCCGGGGGTACGAGCAGTACTTC. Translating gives CASSLFRGYEQYF.

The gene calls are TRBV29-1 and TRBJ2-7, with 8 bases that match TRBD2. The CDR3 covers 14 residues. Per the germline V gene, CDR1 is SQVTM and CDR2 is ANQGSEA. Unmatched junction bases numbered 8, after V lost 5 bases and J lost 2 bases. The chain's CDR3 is CSVRLGLGPYEQYF. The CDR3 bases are TGCAGCGTTCGATTGGGACTAGGCCCCTACGAGCAGTACTTC.

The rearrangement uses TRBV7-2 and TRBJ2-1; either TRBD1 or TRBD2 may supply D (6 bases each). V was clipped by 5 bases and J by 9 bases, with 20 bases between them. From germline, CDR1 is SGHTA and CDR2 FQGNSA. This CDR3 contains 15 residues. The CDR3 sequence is CASSQVGGAVGEQFF. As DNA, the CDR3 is TGTGCCAGCAGCCAGGTGGGGGGCGCGGTAGGTGAGCAGTTCTTC. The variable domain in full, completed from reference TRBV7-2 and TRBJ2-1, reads GAGVSQSPSNKVTEKGKDVELRCDPISGHTALYWYRQSLGQGLEFLIYFQGNSAPDKSGLPSDRFSAERTGGSVSTLTIQRTQQEDSAVYLCASSQVGGAVGEQFFGPGTRLTVL.

Written as DNA, the CDR3 is TGTGCCAGCAGCGCACCGGGACTAGCGGGAGGGGAGCAGTTCTTC. Its protein is CASSAPGLAGGEQFF. The V gene is TRBV9, the J gene TRBJ2-1; TRBD2 agrees at 16 bases. This CDR3 has 15 amino acids. Trimming took 3 bases from V and 10 from J; bases not matched to a gene: 4. Germline V CDR1 and CDR2: SGDLS, YYNGEE.

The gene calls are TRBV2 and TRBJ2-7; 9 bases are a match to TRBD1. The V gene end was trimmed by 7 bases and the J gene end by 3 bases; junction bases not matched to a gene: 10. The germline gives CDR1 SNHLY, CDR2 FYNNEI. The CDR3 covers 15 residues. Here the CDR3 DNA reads TGTGCCAGCAACCAAGGGACAGGGCTTATCTACGAGCAGTACTTC. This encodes CASNQGTGLIYEQYF.

CDR3 in amino acids: CATSRLRGLAGDVGGELFF. The CDR3 bases are TGTGCCACCAGCAGACTCCGGGGACTAGCGGGAGATGTCGGCGGGGAGCTGTTTTTT. V gene TRBV15 combines with J gene TRBJ2-2; TRBD2 aligns across 14 bases. The junction had 12 bases not matched to a gene; V was cut back by 2 bases and J by 7 bases. Germline V lookup: CDR1 LNHNV, CDR2 YYDKDF (reference sequence). This CDR3 comprises 19 residues.

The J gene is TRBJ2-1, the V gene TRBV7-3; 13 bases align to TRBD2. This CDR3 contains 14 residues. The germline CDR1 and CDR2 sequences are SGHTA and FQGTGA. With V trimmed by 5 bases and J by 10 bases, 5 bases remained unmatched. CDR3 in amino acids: CASSPRLAGGEQFF. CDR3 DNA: TGTGCCAGCAGCCCTCGACTAGCGGGAGGAGAGCAGTTCTTC.